This paragraph covers one T cell receptor beta chain sequence. This clone was found once. Its antigen is currently not known. Base qualities are not at hand, and no much larger clone is one base apart. What the time point label conveys for this sample: cells obtained before transplantation from donor or recipient. CD3+CD4+ and CD3+CD8+ populations were FACS-sorted from unstimulated pre-transplant donor and recipient cells taken from spleen or lymph nodes. The method behind the library was the immunoSEQ multiplex PCR assay. In most patients, genomic DNA was isolated using the Qiagen DNeasy Blood and Tissue Kit and sent frozen to Adaptive Biotechnologies for TCR sequencing. High-throughput TCR-beta CDR3 sequencing of genomic DNA from most patients was performed by Adaptive Biotechnologies. Regarding the original processing steps: Adaptive's ImmunoSEQ software supplied the TCR sequencing data for 18 patients, while MiXCR and VDJtools were used to process a few other patients. To correct CD4 versus CD8 sorting errors, sequences present in both subsets at a frequency ratio below 5:1 were removed. CDR3 nucleotide sequences shared between donor and recipient were removed because the origin of such sequences could not be assigned. Alloreactive clones required at least 2-fold expansion over unstimulated cells and minimum CFSE-low frequency of 0.002% (template counts) or 0.001% (read counts). Mappable clones were those detected in sequenced pre-transplant spleen, lymph node, or MLR CFSE-low populations of the donor or recipient. Cumulative frequency of alloreactive clones was calculated as a percentage of all sequences weighted by copy number. TCRdb's version of the immuneACCESS table is confined to in-frame rearrangements and falls short of the full clone set. An unresolved V gene accounts for under half of the shortfall where checked; the remainder is of unknown origin. D and trimming were read from the DNA, whereas the V and J calls and clone size are those reported in that table. The table for this sample lists some 110,000 clones; about 90% of them were counted only once. The top ten hold about 0.9% of the sample.

CDR1 and CDR2 (SEHNR, FQNEAQ) derive from the germline V gene (reference sequence). Deletion took 5 bases off V and 8 bases off J, with a span of 15 bases between the germline ends. The CDR3 runs 13 residues from the cysteine to the phenylalanine. This entry keeps only the CDR3 DNA: 39 bases, framed from base 1. These data originate in a study of graft-versus-host responses after intestinal transplantation (dated by TCRdb to the early 2020s). For the wider study: Recipients received multivisceral, liver-intestinal, or isolated intestinal transplants. Every recipient was given anti-thymocyte globulin induction, followed by about three years of maintenance tacrolimus and steroids. Bulk TCR-beta CDR3 sequencing was used to track graft-versus-host and host-versus-graft alloreactive T cell clones in the graft, circulation and bone marrow after intestinal transplantation. To identify alloreactive clones, pre-transplant mixed lymphocyte reaction products were sequenced and then compared with unstimulated pre-transplant donor and recipient T cells. The cohort enrolled under 25 intestinal transplant recipients including one retransplant, and 3 patients lacking pretransplant specimens were excluded. Donor T cell macrochimerism was defined as a peak of at least 4% donor T cells among recipient peripheral blood mononuclear cells. Instead of going to the commercial service, samples from a few later patients were sequenced in-house on an Illumina MiSeq and processed with MiXCR.

What the study reported, not specific to this receptor: High GvH to HvG T cell clonal ratios were observed in the allografts of patients with donor T cell macrochimerism. Early after transplant, peak levels of circulating GvH clones were found to be associated with declines in HvG clones. Conclusions were limited by the relatively low number and heterogeneity of intestinal transplant patients. GvH clones were detected in recipient bone marrow, and some appeared earlier in ileal mucosa or blood, consistent with an intestinal mucosal origin.

The clonotype originates from a human donor who received an intestinal transplant. The chain was built from TRBV7-9 and TRBJ1-2; the D gene cannot be resolved reliably. The source was unstimulated CD4+ T cells sorted from spleen or lymph node cells, collected before intestinal transplant. The CDR3 here reads CASSPRLGGGYTF. Read as DNA, the sequence is TGTGCCAGCAGCCCGCGACTTGGAGGAGGCTACACCTTC.